This T cell receptor (beta chain) was retrieved from a study of blood T cell repertoires in COVID-19. Ten or more counts support this clone. V lost 5 bases and J lost 4, with 18 bases in between. CDR1 LNHDA and CDR2 SQIVND come from the germline V gene (reference sequence). The length of the CDR3 is 16 residues. The assay was immunoSEQ multiplex PCR, and TCRdb's table has in-frame clones only and misses some. The profile covers about 190,000 clones, with 76% appearing a single time and about a sixth taken by the ten largest. The clonotype was recovered from a woman aged 45-59 years with acute COVID-19. The sample taken for sequencing was PBMCs or T cells enriched from blood (not recorded which). The J gene is TRBJ1-3, the V gene TRBV19, with D tentatively TRBD1 (5 bases). This chain's CDR3 is CASSAAGGFDGNTIYF. The CDR3 DNA follows: TGTGCCAGTAGTGCCGCGGGGGGATTCGACGGAAACACCATATATTTT.